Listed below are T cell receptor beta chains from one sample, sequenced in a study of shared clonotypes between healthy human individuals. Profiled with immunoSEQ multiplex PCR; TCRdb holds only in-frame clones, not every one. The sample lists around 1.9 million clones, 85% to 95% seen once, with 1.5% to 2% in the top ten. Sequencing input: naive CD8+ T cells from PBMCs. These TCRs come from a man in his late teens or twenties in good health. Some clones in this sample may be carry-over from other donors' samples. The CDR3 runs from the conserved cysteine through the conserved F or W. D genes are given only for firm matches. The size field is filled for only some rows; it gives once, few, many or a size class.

CDR3nt: TGTGCCAGCAGACCCCCCGGAACTAGCACTTACGAGCAGTACTTC; CDR3aa: CASRPPGTSTYEQYF; d_gene: .; abundance: .; j_gene: TRBJ2-7; v_gene: TRBV27
CDR3nt: TGTGCCAGCAGCGTAGTAGCGGCCTCCTACAATGAGCAGTTCTTC; CDR3aa: CASSVVAASYNEQFF; d_gene: .; abundance: .; j_gene: TRBJ2-1; v_gene: TRBV9
CDR3nt: TGTGCTAGTGGTTGGGGCCTTCAGACCCAGTACTTC; CDR3aa: CASGWGLQTQYF; d_gene: .; abundance: .; j_gene: TRBJ2-5; v_gene: TRBV12-5
CDR3nt: TGTGCCAGCAGTTTATGGGAGACAGGGGCTGGGGCCAACGTCCTGACTTTC; CDR3aa: CASSLWETGAGANVLTF; d_gene: TRBD1; abundance: .; j_gene: TRBJ2-6; v_gene: TRBV28
CDR3nt: TGCGCCAGCAGCGGACCCGGGACTTCAATCTACGAGCAGTACTTC; CDR3aa: CASSGPGTSIYEQYF; d_gene: .; abundance: .; j_gene: TRBJ2-7; v_gene: TRBV5-1
CDR3nt: TGTGCCAGTTCAGACAGATTCTATGGCTACACCTTC; CDR3aa: CASSDRFYGYTF; d_gene: .; abundance: .; j_gene: TRBJ1-2; v_gene: TRBV6-1
CDR3nt: TGCGCCAGCAGCCAAGAGGGACAGGGGGCTTTTCCGTATGGCTACACCTTC; CDR3aa: CASSQEGQGAFPYGYTF; d_gene: TRBD1; abundance: once; j_gene: TRBJ1-2; v_gene: TRBV4-1
CDR3nt: TGCGCCAGCAGCTACAAACCGGGACTAGCTTTTAATGAGCAGTTCTTC; CDR3aa: CASSYKPGLAFNEQFF; d_gene: TRBD2; abundance: .; j_gene: TRBJ2-1; v_gene: TRBV4-1
CDR3nt: TGTGCCAGCAGCTCCTGGGACCGCGAGCCTGACGGGGAGACCCAGTACTTC; CDR3aa: CASSSWDREPDGETQYF; d_gene: .; abundance: .; j_gene: TRBJ2-5; v_gene: TRBV5-6
CDR3nt: TGTGCCAGCAGTCTTATAGGCCCCTTGGGACAGGGAGATCAGCCCCAGCATTTT; CDR3aa: CASSLIGPLGQGDQPQHF; d_gene: TRBD1; abundance: .; j_gene: TRBJ1-5; v_gene: TRBV27
CDR3nt: TGTGCCAGCAGCCCACCGATTGGGCTAGCGATGCGGGACTACGAGCAGTACTTC; CDR3aa: CASSPPIGLAMRDYEQYF; d_gene: .; abundance: .; j_gene: TRBJ2-7; v_gene: TRBV11-2
CDR3nt: TGCGCCAGCAGCCTTGACTGGGAGAACACTGAAGCTTTCTTT; CDR3aa: CASSLDWENTEAFF; d_gene: .; abundance: once; j_gene: TRBJ1-1; v_gene: TRBV4-1
CDR3nt: TGTGCCAGCAGCCATGATACTCGGGGGGAGGGTAACACCGGGGAGCTGTTTTTT; CDR3aa: CASSHDTRGEGNTGELFF; d_gene: TRBD2; abundance: .; j_gene: TRBJ2-2; v_gene: TRBV11-2
CDR3nt: TGTGCCTTCCTATCGGGACCGGCGATGGCTTTCTTT; CDR3aa: CAFLSGPAMAFF; d_gene: .; abundance: .; j_gene: TRBJ1-1; v_gene: TRBV30
CDR3nt: TGCAGCGTTGAGACTAGCGGTTCAGATACGCAGTATTTT; CDR3aa: CSVETSGSDTQYF; d_gene: TRBD2; abundance: .; j_gene: TRBJ2-3; v_gene: TRBV29-1
CDR3nt: TGTGCCAGCAGCAGCACTAGCGGGACCGATCCCGACCTTTACGAGCAGTACTTC; CDR3aa: CASSSTSGTDPDLYEQYF; d_gene: TRBD2; abundance: .; j_gene: TRBJ2-7; v_gene: TRBV13
CDR3nt: TGTGCCAGCAGCTTAGTCGGGGATGAGCAGTTCTTC; CDR3aa: CASSLVGDEQFF; d_gene: .; abundance: once; j_gene: TRBJ2-1; v_gene: TRBV11-3
CDR3nt: TGTGCCAGCAGTTTGACGGGGGACACTGAAGCTTTCTTT; CDR3aa: CASSLTGDTEAFF; d_gene: .; abundance: .; j_gene: TRBJ1-1; v_gene: TRBV27
CDR3nt: TGTGCCAGTAGTTACGGGGGCGCAAGGGGCTACACCTTC; CDR3aa: CASSYGGARGYTF; d_gene: .; abundance: .; j_gene: TRBJ1-2; v_gene: TRBV19
CDR3nt: TGTGCCAGCAGTTTGGGGTTCGCAAGAGGAAACACCATATATTTT; CDR3aa: CASSLGFARGNTIYF; d_gene: .; abundance: .; j_gene: TRBJ1-3; v_gene: TRBV28
CDR3nt: TGTGCCAGCAGCTTGGAGGGCGTGGAAGACGTCGGGGCAGATACGCAGTATTTT; CDR3aa: CASSLEGVEDVGADTQYF; d_gene: .; abundance: .; j_gene: TRBJ2-3; v_gene: TRBV5-6
CDR3nt: TGTGCCACCAGCGGTTCCGGGGGAGCGGGCTACAATGAGCAGTTCTTC; CDR3aa: CATSGSGGAGYNEQFF; d_gene: .; abundance: .; j_gene: TRBJ2-1; v_gene: TRBV15
CDR3nt: TGTGCCACCAGCAGAACTCTAAATGAGCAGTACTTC; CDR3aa: CATSRTLNEQYF; d_gene: .; abundance: .; j_gene: TRBJ2-7; v_gene: TRBV15
CDR3nt: TGCGCCAGCAGCCAAGATCAGGGGGCTTTTGGAAACACCATATATTTT; CDR3aa: CASSQDQGAFGNTIYF; d_gene: TRBD1; abundance: .; j_gene: TRBJ1-3; v_gene: TRBV4-3
CDR3nt: TGTGCCAGCAGCTTGGTCGGATCCTACTATGGCTACACCTTC; CDR3aa: CASSLVGSYYGYTF; d_gene: .; abundance: .; j_gene: TRBJ1-2; v_gene: TRBV7-9
CDR3nt: TGTGCCATCAGTGAGTCGGGGGGGCTCCAGTCTTATTACGAGCAGTACTTC; CDR3aa: CAISESGGLQSYYEQYF; d_gene: .; abundance: once; j_gene: TRBJ2-7; v_gene: TRBV10-3
CDR3nt: TGTGCCAGCAGCCCGGGGATTAGCAATCAGCCCCAGCATTTT; CDR3aa: CASSPGISNQPQHF; d_gene: .; abundance: .; j_gene: TRBJ1-5; v_gene: TRBV5-8
CDR3nt: TGTGCCAGCAGCTTGACCAAAAAAGGGGTCACCAGGATGAACACTGAAGCTTTCTTT; CDR3aa: CASSLTKKGVTRMNTEAFF; d_gene: .; abundance: once; j_gene: TRBJ1-1; v_gene: TRBV5-6